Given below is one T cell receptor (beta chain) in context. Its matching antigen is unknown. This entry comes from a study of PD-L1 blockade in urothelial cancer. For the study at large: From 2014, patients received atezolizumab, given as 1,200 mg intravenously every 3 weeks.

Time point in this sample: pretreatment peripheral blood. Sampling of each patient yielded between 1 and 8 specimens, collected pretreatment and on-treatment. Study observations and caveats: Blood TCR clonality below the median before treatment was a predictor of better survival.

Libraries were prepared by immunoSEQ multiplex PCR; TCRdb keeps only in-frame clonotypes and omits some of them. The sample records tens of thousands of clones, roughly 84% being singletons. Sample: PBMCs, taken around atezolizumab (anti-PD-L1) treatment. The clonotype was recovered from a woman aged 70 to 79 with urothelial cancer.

The CDR3 DNA reads TGTGCCAGCAGCGTAGGTCAGGGGGGTGGCAATCAGCCCCAGCATTTT. Amino acids: CASSVGQGGGNQPQHF. J is TRBJ1-5 and V is TRBV9; TRBD1 matches at 7 bases. This CDR3 has 16 amino acids. V was clipped by 0 bases and J by 2 bases; unmatched bases: 5. From germline, CDR1 is SGDLS and CDR2 YYNGEE. Variable domain in full (rest from reference TRBV9 and TRBJ1-5): DSGVTQTPKHLITATGQRVTLRCSPRSGDLSVYWYQQSLDQGLQFLIQYYNGEERAKGNILERFSAQQFPDLHSELNLSSLELGDSALYFCASSVGQGGGNQPQHFGDGTRLSIL.